Included here is one T cell receptor (beta chain) sequence, with context. The sample is drawn from a study of blood T cells in healthy people across ages. Trimming removed 5 bases from V and 4 bases from J, with 12 bases in between. The CDR3 covers 14 residues. In germline, CDR1 is SGHTA, CDR2 FQGNSA. A sample-barcoded 5' primer and a J-beta primer mix were used in a second PCR of about 7 to 11 cycles. TCRdb reanalysed the 5' RACE reads using MiXCR and keeps one entry per CDR3 protein. The sample includes around 800,000 distinct CDR3 sequences, 55% to 65% seen only once; the top ten take 28%. Specimen: blood. V and J are TRBV7-2 and TRBJ2-1; D might be TRBD2 (5 bases). The sequence was obtained from a man aged 30-40 years in good health. In DNA form, the CDR3 reads TGTGCCAGCAGCCCCGGGGTAGCTTACAATGAGCAGTTCTTC. It specifies CASSPGVAYNEQFF.